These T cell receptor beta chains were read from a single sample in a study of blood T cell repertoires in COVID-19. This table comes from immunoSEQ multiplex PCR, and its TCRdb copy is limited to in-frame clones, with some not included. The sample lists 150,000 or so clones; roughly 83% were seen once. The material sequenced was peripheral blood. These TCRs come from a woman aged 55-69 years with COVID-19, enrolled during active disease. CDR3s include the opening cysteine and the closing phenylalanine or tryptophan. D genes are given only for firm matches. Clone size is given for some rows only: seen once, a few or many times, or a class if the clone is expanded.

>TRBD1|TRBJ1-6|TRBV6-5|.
CASSADRGFSPLHF
TGTGCCAGCAGCGCAGACAGGGGGTTTTCACCCCTCCACTTT
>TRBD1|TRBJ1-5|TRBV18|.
CASSPPGQPNQPQHF
TGTGCCAGCTCACCACCGGGACAGCCGAATCAGCCCCAGCATTTT
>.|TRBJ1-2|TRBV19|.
CASSIGEWGTTYGYTF
TGTGCCAGTAGTATAGGGGAGTGGGGGACAACCTATGGCTACACCTTC
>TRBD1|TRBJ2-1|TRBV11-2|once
CASSYRGTELSNEQFF
TGTGCCAGCAGCTACAGGGGAACAGAGCTCAGCAATGAGCAGTTCTTC
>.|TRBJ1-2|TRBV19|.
CASRTYRVENYGYTF
TGTGCCAGTAGGACTTACAGGGTGGAGAACTATGGCTACACCTTC
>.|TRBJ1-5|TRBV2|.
CASAEYSNQPQHF
TGTGCCAGCGCGGAGTATAGCAATCAGCCCCAGCATTTT
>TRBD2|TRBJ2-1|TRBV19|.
CASSAPGLASGNEQFF
TGTGCCAGTAGCGCCCCGGGACTAGCGAGCGGTAATGAGCAGTTCTTC
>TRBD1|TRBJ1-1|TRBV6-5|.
CASRGTGDNTEAFF
TGTGCCAGCAGGGGGACAGGCGATAACACTGAAGCTTTCTTT
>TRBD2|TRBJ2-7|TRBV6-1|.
CASSEIGTSGRSSYEQYF
TGTGCCAGCAGTGAAATCGGGACTAGCGGGAGATCCTCCTACGAGCAGTACTTC
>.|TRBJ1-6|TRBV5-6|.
CASGRQSYNSPLHF
TGTGCCAGCGGCAGACAGAGTTATAATTCACCCCTCCACTTT
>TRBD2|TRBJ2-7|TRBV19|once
CASSRKSGIGDEQYF
TGTGCCAGTAGTAGAAAGAGCGGGATCGGTGACGAGCAGTACTTC
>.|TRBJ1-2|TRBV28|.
CASRAPLEGYTF
TGTGCCAGCAGGGCCCCCCTGGAGGGCTACACCTTC
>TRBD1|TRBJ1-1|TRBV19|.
CASSIGQGVGGDTEAFF
TGTGCCAGTAGTATAGGACAGGGGGTTGGTGGCGACACTGAAGCTTTCTTT
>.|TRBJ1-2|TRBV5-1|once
CASSLGQGHGGYTF
TGCGCCAGCAGCTTGGGCCAGGGTCATGGAGGCTACACCTTC
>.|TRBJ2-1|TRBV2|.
CASSAQGGDEQFF
TGTGCCAGCAGTGCACAGGGTGGAGATGAGCAGTTCTTC
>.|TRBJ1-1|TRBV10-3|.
CAISDGGNTEAFF
TGTGCCATCAGTGACGGAGGAAACACTGAAGCTTTCTTT
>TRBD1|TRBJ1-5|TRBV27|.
CASSFGTGDQPQHF
TGTGCCAGCAGTTTCGGGACAGGGGATCAGCCCCAGCATTTT
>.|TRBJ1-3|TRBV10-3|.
CAISETVVGNTIYF
TGTGCCATCAGTGAGACGGTTGTTGGAAACACCATATATTTT
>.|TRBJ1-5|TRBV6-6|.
CASAPAGQPQHF
TGTGCCAGCGCCCCCGCGGGTCAGCCCCAGCATTTT
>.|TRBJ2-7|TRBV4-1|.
CASSQDSRLTKGYEQYF
TGCGCCAGCAGCCAAGATTCCCGACTCACGAAAGGCTACGAGCAGTACTTC
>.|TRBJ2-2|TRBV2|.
CATLGGDRRGVNTGELFF
TGTGCCACCCTGGGCGGGGACCGCAGGGGGGTAAACACCGGGGAGCTGTTTTTT
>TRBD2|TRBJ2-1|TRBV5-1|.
CASSVGTGTNYNEQFF
TGCGCCAGCAGCGTGGGGACCGGGACTAACTACAATGAGCAGTTCTTC
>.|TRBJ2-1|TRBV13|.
CASSFRQYNEQFF
TGTGCCAGCAGCTTCCGACAGTACAATGAGCAGTTCTTC
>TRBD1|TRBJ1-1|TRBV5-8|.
CASRHGTGGIFGTEAFF
TGTGCCAGCCGACATGGAACAGGGGGCATATTTGGCACTGAAGCTTTCTTT
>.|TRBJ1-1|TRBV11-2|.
CASRVDSYTEAFF
TGTGCCAGCAGAGTCGACTCTTACACTGAAGCTTTCTTT
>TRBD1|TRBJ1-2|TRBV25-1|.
CASRDRMNYGYTF
TGTGCCAGCAGGGACAGGATGAACTATGGCTACACCTTC
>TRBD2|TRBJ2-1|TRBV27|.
CAIRSTSGRAGGSYNEQFF
TGTGCCATCAGATCGACTAGCGGGAGGGCCGGGGGTTCCTACAATGAGCAGTTCTTC
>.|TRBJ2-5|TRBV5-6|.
CASSFRTAQETQYF
TGTGCCAGCAGCTTCCGGACTGCCCAAGAGACCCAGTACTTC